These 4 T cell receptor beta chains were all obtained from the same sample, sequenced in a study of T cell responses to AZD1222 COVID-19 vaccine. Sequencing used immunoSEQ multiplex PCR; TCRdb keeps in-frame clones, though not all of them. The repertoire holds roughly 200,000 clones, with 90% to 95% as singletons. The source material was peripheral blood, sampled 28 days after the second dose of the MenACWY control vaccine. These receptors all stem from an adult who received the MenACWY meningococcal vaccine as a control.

CDR3 protein: CASSLTGENTGELFF. The CDR3 coding sequence is TGTGCCAGCAGCTTGACAGGGGAAAACACCGGGGAGCTGTTTTTT. The rearrangement uses TRBV5-6 and TRBJ2-2; 7 bases map to TRBD1. Trimming removed 1 base from V and 2 bases from J; junction bases left unmatched: 2. CDR1 and CDR2 from the germline V gene are SGHDT and YYEEEE. The CDR3 is made up of 15 amino acids.

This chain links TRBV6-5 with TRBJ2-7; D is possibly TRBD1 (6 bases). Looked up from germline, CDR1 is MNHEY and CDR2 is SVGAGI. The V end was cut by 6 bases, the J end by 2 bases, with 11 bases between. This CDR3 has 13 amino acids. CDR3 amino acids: CASSYNRAYEQYF. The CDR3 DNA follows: TGTGCCAGCAGCTATAACAGGGCCTACGAGCAGTACTTC.

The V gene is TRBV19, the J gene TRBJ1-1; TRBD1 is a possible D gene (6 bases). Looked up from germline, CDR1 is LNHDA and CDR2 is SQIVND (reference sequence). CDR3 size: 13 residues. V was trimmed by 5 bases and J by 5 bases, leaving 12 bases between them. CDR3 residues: CASSVGAWTEAFF. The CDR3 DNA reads TGTGCCAGTAGTGTGGGGGCATGGACTGAAGCTTTCTTT.

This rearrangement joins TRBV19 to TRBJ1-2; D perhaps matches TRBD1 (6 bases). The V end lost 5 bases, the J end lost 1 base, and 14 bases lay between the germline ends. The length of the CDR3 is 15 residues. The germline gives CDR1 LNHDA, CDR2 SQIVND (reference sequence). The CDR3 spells CASSATGHLNYGYTF. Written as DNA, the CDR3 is TGTGCCAGTAGTGCAACGGGACATCTTAACTATGGCTACACCTTC. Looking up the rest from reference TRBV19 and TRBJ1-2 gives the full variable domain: DGGITQSPKYLFRKEGQNVTLSCEQNLNHDAMYWYRQDPGQGLRLIYYSQIVNDFQKGDIAEGYSVSREKKESFPLTVTSAQKNPTAFYLCASSATGHLNYGYTFGSGTRLTVV.